This T cell receptor beta chain was retrieved from a study of monozygotic twins with inflammatory bowel disease. General study points: Healthy twins shared more clonotypes with others than IBD patients, most markedly active ones.

This CDR3 contains 14 residues. Looked up from germline, CDR1 is MNHNS and CDR2 is SASEGT. Total RNA input per TCR library was approximately 3.5 ug. TCRdb reprocessed the 5' RACE reads; each CDR3 protein has one entry and no DNA is given. This sample's table has about 350,000 distinct CDR3 sequences. Points on this clonotype: Its antigen remains unidentified.

This sequence originates from a human donor with ulcerative colitis or Crohn's disease, or a healthy co-twin of an affected twin (not recorded which). This chain connects TRBV6-1 to TRBJ2-3; the TRBD1 assignment by TCRdb is unverifiable without DNA. The material sequenced was blood. CDR3 loop: CASRARGFTDTQYF.